These 27 T cell receptor beta chains were sequenced from one sample in a study of T cells in localized non-small cell lung cancer. Using immunoSEQ multiplex PCR, the repertoire was profiled, and TCRdb retains in-frame clones only, with some absent. The sample lists more than 1,000 clones; around 20% were seen once. This specimen was normal lung tissue next to the tumor, taken before any cancer treatment. The receptors were sampled from a woman aged 35-75 years with stage III lung adenocarcinoma.

A few counts support this clone. V is TRBV28 and J is TRBJ1-5; the D gene is possibly TRBD1 (5 bases). V shed 9 bases and J shed 5 bases, with 14 bases lying between them. This CDR3 contains 13 residues. Germline V gives CDR1 MDHEN, CDR2 SYDVKM. The CDR3 coding sequence is TGTGCCAGTGGCCGGGAGGGGCATCAGCCCCAGCATTTT. Its protein product is CASGREGHQPQHF. Full variable domain (missing parts from reference TRBV28 and TRBJ1-5): DVKVTQSSRYLVKRTGEKVFLECVQDMDHENMFWYRQDPGLGLRLIYFSYDVKMKEKGDIPEGYSVSREKKERFSLILESASTNQTSMYLCASGREGHQPQHFGDGTRLSIL.

This clone was detected a few times. The chain has TRBV6-8 and TRBJ2-7, with 9 bases that match TRBD2. Trimming removed 7 bases from V and 6 bases from J; junction bases left unmatched: 10. Germline V gives CDR1 MNHGY, CDR2 SAAAGT. This CDR3 contains 14 residues. Here the CDR3 DNA reads TGTGCCAGCAAATTGGGACTAGCTTCGGTCGAGCAGTACTTC. It specifies CASKLGLASVEQYF.

This clone showed up just a few times. The V call is TRBV30, the J call TRBJ1-5; no definite D call. The V gene lost 3 bases and the J gene lost 1 base, with 10 bases spanning the gap. The germline V gene encodes CDR1 GTSNPN and CDR2 SVGIG (reference sequence). This CDR3 spans 14 amino acids. CDR3 coding DNA: TGTGCCTGGAGCGAAGGAAACAGCAATCAGCCCCAGCATTTT. As protein: CAWSEGNSNQPQHF.

A few counts support this clone. V is TRBV9 and J is TRBJ1-1; D call uncertain. The germline V gene encodes CDR1 SGDLS and CDR2 YYNGEE. The CDR3 sequence is 13 residues long. The V end lost 5 bases, the J end lost 3 bases, and 11 bases lay between the germline ends. CDR3 coding DNA: TGTGCCAGCAGTGTCGACGGTTACACTGAAGCTTTCTTT. Amino acids: CASSVDGYTEAFF.

The sample holds a few counts of this clone. This sequence joins TRBV11-3 and TRBJ2-1; D perhaps matches TRBD1 (7 bases). Germline V gene data show CDR1 as SGHNT and CDR2 as YENEEA. This CDR3 contains 17 residues. The ends were cut back, 5 bases at V and 2 bases at J, with 19 bases in the middle. The CDR3 sequence is CASSPIIGGGPYNEQFF. The CDR3 DNA reads as TGTGCCAGCAGCCCAATTATCGGAGGGGGCCCCTACAATGAGCAGTTCTTC. The full variable domain, with the rest looked up from reference TRBV11-3 and TRBJ2-1, is EAGVVQSPRYKIIEKKQPVAFWCNPISGHNTLYWYLQNLGQGPELLIRYENEEAVDDSQLPKDRFSAERLKGVDSTLKIQPAELGDSAVYLCASSPIIGGGPYNEQFFGPGTRLTVL.

The chain carries TRBV19 and TRBJ2-3; tentative D call: TRBD2 (5 bases). V gave up 3 bases and J gave up 4 bases, with 11 bases separating them. The CDR3 contains 14 residues. CDR1 and CDR2 (germline): LNHDA, SQIVND (reference sequence). Here the CDR3 DNA reads TGTGCCAGTAGTATCCTGGACTCTCCAGATACGCAGTATTTT. It specifies CASSILDSPDTQYF.

The J gene is TRBJ1-3, the V gene TRBV28; D remains unclear. The germline V and J ends were trimmed by 1 base and 0 bases, with 13 bases remaining between them. The CDR3 has 17 amino acids. Germline CDR1 reads MDHEN; CDR2 reads SYDVKM. DNA for the CDR3: TGTGCCAGCAGTTTATTCCGACACCCGAGCTCTGGAAACACCATATATTTT. It encodes CASSLFRHPSSGNTIYF.

The chain uses TRBV9 and TRBJ2-1, with 11 bases identical to TRBD2. V trimming: 2 bases; J trimming: 4 bases; junction bases outside the gene matches: 5. In germline, CDR1 is SGDLS, CDR2 YYNGEE. The CDR3 covers 16 residues. CDR3 sequence (DNA): TGTGCCAGCAGCGTCCAGACTAGCGGGGATTACAATGAGCAGTTCTTC. Amino acid sequence: CASSVQTSGDYNEQFF.

In its sample, this clone was seen a few times. The rearrangement links TRBV15 to TRBJ2-4; tentative D call: TRBD2 (5 bases). Germline V gene lookup returns CDR1 LNHNV and CDR2 YYDKDF (reference sequence). The CDR3 sequence is 17 residues long. V was pared by 0 bases and J by 4 bases, with 16 bases between. The DNA for the CDR3 is TGTGCCACCAGCAGAGAGAGGATCTCGGGGTCGAAAAACATTCAGTACTTC. This translates into CATSRERISGSKNIQYF.

This clone turned up a few times. This sequence joins TRBV11-3 and TRBJ2-7, with D possibly being TRBD1 (6 bases). Germline CDR1 is SGHNT and CDR2 is YENEEA. The V end lost 2 bases, the J end lost 6 bases, and 14 bases lay between the germline ends. The CDR3 is 14 amino acids. CDR3 sequence reads: CASSLFEQGVEQYF. CDR3 DNA sequence: TGTGCCAGCAGCTTATTCGAACAGGGAGTCGAGCAGTACTTC.

Judged by abundance, this clone is medium-sized. The chain combines TRBV6-8 with TRBJ2-3; D perhaps matches TRBD2 (5 bases). CDR1 is MNHGY and CDR2 is SAAAGT in the germline V gene. The V end lost 5 bases, the J end lost 5 bases, and 11 bases lay between the germline ends. This CDR3 has 13 amino acids. The CDR3 region has the DNA TGTGCCAGCAGTCGGACGGAGGAAGATACGCAGTATTTT. Translation: CASSRTEEDTQYF.

Only a few counts were recorded for this clone. DNA of the CDR3: TGTGCCATCAGTGAGCCGCAACTAGCGGGAGGTCTTTACGAGCAGTACTTC. Its translation: CAISEPQLAGGLYEQYF. The V call is TRBV10-3, the J call TRBJ2-7; 12 bases map to TRBD2. The CDR3 is made up of 17 amino acids. V shed 2 bases and J 4 bases; nucleotides not matched to a gene: 9. CDR1 and CDR2 from the germline V gene are ENHRY and SYGVKD.

This clone came up a few times. The chain is built from TRBV11-3 and TRBJ2-7, with 11 bases aligning to TRBD2. Germline trimming cut 5 bases from V and 2 bases from J; bases unmatched to any gene: 8. CDR1 and CDR2 from the germline V gene are SGHNT and YENEEA. The CDR3 length is 16 residues. CDR3 sequence (DNA): TGTGCCAGCAGCCCGCGACTAGCGGGGCGACCCTACGAGCAGTACTTC. Amino acids: CASSPRLAGRPYEQYF.

This clone came up once. This chain connects TRBV28 to TRBJ2-7; TRBD1 matches at 9 bases. The CDR3 is made up of 15 amino acids. CDR1 and CDR2 from the germline V gene are MDHEN and SYDVKM. Trimming took 4 bases from V and 2 from J; bases not matched to a gene: 6. For the CDR3, the DNA is TGTGCCAGCAGTTCCCCGGGACAGGGAACCTACGAGCAGTACTTC. This sequence encodes CASSSPGQGTYEQYF.

This clone has only a few counts. The rearrangement links TRBV2 to TRBJ2-7; maybe TRBD1 (5 bases). The germline V gene has CDR1 SNHLY and CDR2 FYNNEI. Trimming removed 2 bases from V and 3 bases from J, with 11 bases in between. The CDR3 sequence is 14 residues long. The CDR3 region has the DNA TGTGCCAGCAGTGAAATGGGGCACGGCTACGAGCAGTACTTC. It codes for CASSEMGHGYEQYF.

The gene calls are TRBV6-1 and TRBJ1-2, with 8 bases identical to TRBD1. The V gene's germline CDR1 is MNHNS and CDR2 SASEGT. The length of the CDR3 is 13 residues. The junction had 3 bases not matched to a gene; V was cut back by 1 base and J by 8 bases. The CDR3 bases are TGTGCCAGCAGTGAAGGGACAGGGAAGGGCTACACCTTC. It translates to CASSEGTGKGYTF.

The rearrangement links TRBV28 to TRBJ2-5; 10 bases line up with TRBD2. Germline CDR1 MDHEN, CDR2 SYDVKM. Trimming cost V 5 bases and J 5 bases; bases outside gene matches: 8. The CDR3 is made up of 15 amino acids. For the CDR3, the DNA is TGTGCCAGCAGTCCCTCCCTAGCGGGAGTGGAGACCCAGTACTTC. Amino acids: CASSPSLAGVETQYF.

The V and J genes are TRBV15 and TRBJ1-4, with D tentatively TRBD1 (6 bases). Germline V gene data show CDR1 as LNHNV and CDR2 as YYDKDF (reference sequence). The V end was cut by 5 bases, the J end by 5 bases, with 12 bases between. The CDR3 totals 14 residues. The CDR3: CATSGNRENEKLFF. CDR3 in DNA: TGTGCCACCAGCGGAAACAGGGAGAATGAAAAACTGTTTTTT.

The gene calls are TRBV29-1 and TRBJ2-1, with unresolved D. Trimming removed 4 bases at V and 2 bases at J, with 18 bases between. The V gene's germline CDR1 is SQVTM and CDR2 ANQGSEA. This CDR3 has 16 residues. The CDR3 region is CSVVPAGGVAYNEQFF. CDR3 DNA: TGCAGCGTTGTGCCCGCCGGTGGGGTGGCCTACAATGAGCAGTTCTTC.

This clone turned up a few times. This chain uses TRBV19 with TRBJ1-1; D is perhaps TRBD1 (5 bases). Germline lookup yields CDR1 LNHDA and CDR2 SQIVND (reference sequence). V lost 3 bases and J lost 5, with 19 bases in between. The CDR3 is 16 residues long. CDR3 sequence reads: CASSIQGMVGKTEAFF. CDR3 nucleotide sequence: TGTGCCAGTAGTATCCAGGGAATGGTTGGAAAAACTGAAGCTTTCTTT.

This clone turned up a few times. The chain recombines TRBV6-8 with TRBJ2-1; TRBD2 matches at 12 bases. CDR1 and CDR2 (germline): MNHGY, SAAAGT. After removal of 0 bases from V and 0 bases from J, the junction contained 6 bases not matched to a gene. The CDR3 runs 19 residues. CDR3 in amino acids: CASSYSGTSGLSSYNEQFF. CDR3 sequence (DNA): TGTGCCAGCAGTTACTCCGGGACTAGCGGGCTGAGCTCCTACAATGAGCAGTTCTTC.

This clone occurred a few times. The chain employs TRBV11-3 and TRBJ2-7; 7 bases fit TRBD2. Germline assignment: CDR1 SGHNT and CDR2 YENEEA. The V segment lost 1 base and the J segment 5 bases; nucleotides outside the gene matches: 5. The CDR3 contains 14 residues. CDR3 in amino acids: CASSLGGSLDEQYF. CDR3 bases: TGTGCCAGCAGCTTAGGCGGGAGTCTTGACGAGCAGTACTTC.

This clone was counted between two and nine times. The CDR3 here is CASGTSGGFEQFF. CDR3 in DNA: TGTGCCAGCGGGACTAGCGGGGGGTTTGAGCAGTTCTTC. The rearrangement joins TRBV9 to TRBJ2-1, with 15 positions matching TRBD2. The ends lost 7 bases at V and 9 bases at J; junction bases unmatched: 2. Germline V gene sequence: CDR1 SGDLS, CDR2 YYNGEE. The CDR3 sequence is 13 residues long.

This rearrangement joins TRBV6-8 to TRBJ1-1; D ambiguous. V was shortened by 1 base and J by 0 bases, with 6 bases between the two germline ends. The CDR3 has 14 amino acids. CDR1 and CDR2 (germline): MNHGY, SAAAGT. This CDR3 reads CASSYYTVNTEAFF. The CDR3, as DNA: TGTGCCAGCAGTTACTATACAGTGAACACTGAAGCTTTCTTT.

The chain employs TRBV19 and TRBJ1-2; 7 bases are a match to TRBD1. V shed 6 bases, J shed 5 bases, and the junction held 12 bases outside the gene matches. Germline CDR1 LNHDA, CDR2 SQIVND (reference sequence). The CDR3 is made up of 15 amino acids. In nucleotides, the CDR3 is TGTGCCAGTAGCCACCGGGACAGAGCTTTATATGGCTACACCTTC. Protein sequence: CASSHRDRALYGYTF.

In its sample, this clone is medium-sized. The genes are TRBV7-1 and TRBJ2-2; tentatively, D is TRBD2 (5 bases). TRBV7-1 falls under the ORF class, with uncertain function. The CDR3 has 13 residues. The V end was cut by 5 bases, the J end by 3 bases, with 7 bases between. The CDR3 DNA reads as TGTGCCAGCAGCCCCGGGGACACCGGGGAGCTGTTTTTT. Its translation is CASSPGDTGELFF.

This clone is termed medium-sized. The chain joins TRBV4-1 to TRBJ1-2; the D gene is possibly TRBD1 (5 bases). This CDR3 comprises 14 residues. CDR1 is MGHRA and CDR2 is YSYEKL in the germline V gene. V dropped 0 bases and J dropped 6 bases, with 11 bases sitting between them. The DNA for the CDR3 is TGCGCCAGCAGCCAAGACGGAGCAGGGAATGGCTACACCTTC. Translated, it gives CASSQDGAGNGYTF.